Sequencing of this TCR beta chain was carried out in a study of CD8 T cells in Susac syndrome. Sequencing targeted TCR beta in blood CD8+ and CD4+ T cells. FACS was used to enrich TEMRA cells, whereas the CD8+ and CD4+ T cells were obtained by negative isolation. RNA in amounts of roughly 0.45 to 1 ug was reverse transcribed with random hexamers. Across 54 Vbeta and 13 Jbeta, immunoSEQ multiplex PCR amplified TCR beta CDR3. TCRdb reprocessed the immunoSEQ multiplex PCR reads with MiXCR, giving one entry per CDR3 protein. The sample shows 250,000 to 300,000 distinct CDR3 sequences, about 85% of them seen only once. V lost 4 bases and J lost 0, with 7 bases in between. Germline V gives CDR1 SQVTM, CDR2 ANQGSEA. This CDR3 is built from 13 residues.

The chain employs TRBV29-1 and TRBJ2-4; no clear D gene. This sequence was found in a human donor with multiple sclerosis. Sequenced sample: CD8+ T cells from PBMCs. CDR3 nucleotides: TGCAGCGTTGTAAAGTTAGCCAAAAACATTCAGTACTTC. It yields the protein CSVVKLAKNIQYF.